This TCR beta chain was documented in a study of long-term antiretroviral therapy in people with HIV. Study results and caveats: Controls showed broader CDR3 length ranges than did the HIV repertoires.

The germline CDR1 and CDR2 sequences are SEHNR and FQNEAQ (reference sequence). V gave up 1 base and J gave up 1 base, with 7 bases separating them. The CDR3 contains 15 residues. A remark on this clone: Its matching antigen is unknown.

Researchers ran immunoSEQ v3.0 at survey level. Clones were sequenced by immunoSEQ multiplex PCR, and TCRdb holds only the in-frame ones, with some missing. The sample lists about 31,000 clones, approximately 83% occurring once. The sequenced sample was unsorted PBMCs, obtained 0.8 years before starting antiretroviral therapy. The gene calls are TRBV7-9 and TRBJ2-2; D is undetermined. This sequence originates from a man aged 18 to 30 with HIV. The CDR3 here is CASSLVAQNTGELFF. CDR3 DNA: TGTGCCAGCAGCTTAGTAGCACAGAACACCGGGGAGCTGTTTTTT. The full variable domain, with the rest looked up from reference TRBV7-9 and TRBJ2-2, is DTGVSQNPRHKITKRGQNVTFRCDPISEHNRLYWYRQTLGQGPEFLTYFQNEAQLEKSRLLSDRFSAERPKGSFSTLEIQRTEQGDSAMYLCASSLVAQNTGELFFGEGSRLTVL.